What follows are 24 T cell receptor beta chains derived from one specimen sequenced in a study of blood T cell repertoires in COVID-19. Measured with immunoSEQ multiplex PCR; TCRdb has only the in-frame clones, and not every one. The sample has almost 300,000 clones, around 87% seen once. The sample comprised peripheral blood. Receptor source: a man aged 70 or older with acute or convalescent COVID-19.

The CDR3 region is CASSQSAGRIDYGYTF. DNA of the CDR3: TGTGCCAGCAGCCAGTCGGCAGGGCGGATCGACTATGGCTACACCTTC. The rearrangement links TRBV14 to TRBJ1-2, with D perhaps matching TRBD1 (5 bases). Deletions cut 3 bases from V and 3 bases from J, with 17 bases between. Germline CDR1 SGHDN, CDR2 FVKESK. The CDR3 consists of 16 residues.

V gene TRBV10-3 combines with J gene TRBJ1-6; the D is unclear. The length of the CDR3 is 16 residues. Germline CDR1 and CDR2: ENHRY and SYGVKD. V shed 0 bases and J shed 8 bases, with 14 bases lying between them. CDR3: CAISESLRADDSPLHF. For the CDR3, the DNA is TGTGCCATCAGTGAGTCATTGAGGGCCGATGATTCACCCCTCCACTTT.

This chain joins TRBV5-1 and TRBJ1-2, with 7 bases lining up with TRBD1. Germline V gene data show CDR1 as SGHRS and CDR2 as YFSETQ. The length of the CDR3 is 16 residues. The J segment lost 1 base and the V segment lost 2 bases, leaving 8 bases of the junction unmatched. The CDR3 protein is CASSFSGDSDNYGYTF. In nucleotides, the CDR3 is TGCGCCAGCAGCTTCTCGGGGGACAGTGATAACTATGGCTACACCTTC.

For this clone: The same CDR3 also results from other DNA sequences found in this sample. This chain connects TRBV28 to TRBJ1-2, with TRBD1 matching 7 bases. The CDR3 loop spans 12 amino acids. Trimming took 6 bases from V and 4 from J; bases not matched to a gene: 2. The germline CDR1 and CDR2 sequences are MDHEN and SYDVKM. In DNA form, the CDR3 reads TGTGCCAGCAGACCAGGGGGCTATGGCTACACCTTC. Translating gives CASRPGGYGYTF.

The chain recombines TRBV28 with TRBJ1-4; D call uncertain. The germline gives CDR1 MDHEN, CDR2 SYDVKM. The CDR3 has 12 residues. V was pared by 3 bases and J by 10 bases, with 9 bases between. In nucleotides, the CDR3 is TGTGCCAGCAGTTTTCTCTCAGGAAAACTGTTTTTT. Translating gives CASSFLSGKLFF.

This rearrangement joins TRBV6-5 to TRBJ1-1; 8 bases map to TRBD1. The germline V gene encodes CDR1 MNHEY and CDR2 SVGAGI. CDR3 length: 14 residues. V dropped 6 bases and J dropped 0; count of bases not matched to a gene: 3. The DNA of the CDR3 is TGTGCCAGCAGATTGGGACAGGTGAACACTGAAGCTTTCTTT. This sequence encodes CASRLGQVNTEAFF.

The chain carries TRBV5-1 and TRBJ2-1; a possible D gene is TRBD1 (6 bases). Germline CDR1 and CDR2: SGHRS and YFSETQ. This CDR3 region has 20 residues. Between the trimmed V and J ends, which lost 4 bases and 7 bases, there was a span of 33 bases. DNA for the CDR3: TGCGCCAGCAGCAAACAAACGCCAACACCCGGACAGCCCGTATCAAATGAGCAGTTCTTC. Translating it yields CASSKQTPTPGQPVSNEQFF. The variable domain in full, with the rest retrieved from reference TRBV5-1 and TRBJ2-1, is KAGVTQTPRYLIKTRGQQVTLSCSPISGHRSVSWYQQTPGQGLQFLFEYFSETQRNKGNFPGRFSGRQFSNSRSEMNVSTLELGDSALYLCASSKQTPTPGQPVSNEQFFGPGTRLTVL.

The gene calls are TRBV4-2 and TRBJ2-1, with a tentative D call TRBD2 (5 bases). V dropped 0 bases and J dropped 0 bases, with 24 bases sitting between them. The CDR3 consists of 21 residues. The germline CDR1 and CDR2 sequences are LGHNA and YNFKEQ. The CDR3 loop is CASSQELMVPGLRSSYNEQFF. The DNA for the CDR3 is TGTGCCAGCAGCCAAGAGTTAATGGTACCTGGACTCCGAAGCTCCTACAATGAGCAGTTCTTC.

This rearrangement joins TRBV4-2 to TRBJ2-1; 12 bases agree with TRBD2. The V gene end was trimmed by 3 bases and the J gene end by 8 bases; junction bases not matched to a gene: 8. The germline CDR1 and CDR2 sequences are LGHNA and YNFKEQ. CDR3 length: 16 amino acids. CDR3 sequence reads: CASSQLTSGRGDEQFF. CDR3 nucleotides: TGTGCCAGCAGCCAGCTGACTAGCGGGAGAGGAGATGAGCAGTTCTTC.

This clone is large by share. The CDR3 spells CARSLAGLPFNYGYTF. CDR3 DNA sequence: TGTGCCAGAAGCTTGGCTGGCCTCCCCTTTAACTATGGCTACACCTTC. The chain combines TRBV5-3 with TRBJ1-2; D gene unclear. TRBV5-3 carries the ORF label, with uncertain function. The CDR3 contains 16 residues. The V end was cut by 0 bases, the J end by 1 base, with 13 bases between.

The chain joins TRBV5-5 to TRBJ2-7; TRBD2 aligns across 12 bases. Germline assignment: CDR1 SGHKS and CDR2 YYEKEE (reference sequence). V was clipped by 2 bases and J by 2 bases; unmatched bases: 2. This CDR3 is 15 amino acids long. The CDR3 sequence is CASSFTSGRTYEQYF. The CDR3 nucleotides are TGTGCCAGCAGCTTCACTAGCGGGAGGACCTACGAGCAGTACTTC.

This clone was detected once. The chain combines TRBV4-1 with TRBJ2-1, with 16 bases identical to TRBD2. The J segment lost 8 bases and the V segment lost 4 bases, leaving 5 bases of the junction unmatched. The CDR3 covers 16 residues. Per germline, CDR1 MGHRA and CDR2 YSYEKL. CDR3 region: CASSPKGTSGGDEQFF. The DNA for the CDR3 is TGCGCCAGCAGCCCCAAGGGGACTAGCGGGGGGGATGAGCAGTTCTTC.

The rearrangement uses TRBV5-1 and TRBJ1-3; possible D gene TRBD1, 5 bases. V lost 4 bases, J lost 2 bases, and 10 bases lay in between. The CDR3 length is 14 residues. Germline V gene sequence: CDR1 SGHRS, CDR2 YFSETQ. CDR3 sequence: CASSLGRPGNTIYF. As DNA, the CDR3 is TGCGCCAGCAGCCTGGGGCGGCCTGGAAACACCATATATTTT.

The chain is built from TRBV6-6 and TRBJ1-4; D might be TRBD1 (6 bases). The length of the CDR3 is 12 residues. Germline CDR1 reads MNHNY; CDR2 reads SVGAGI (reference sequence). Trimming removed 5 bases from V and 10 bases from J, with 11 bases in between. The CDR3: CASSTTGGKLFF. In DNA, the CDR3 is TGTGCCAGCAGTACGACAGGCGGAAAACTGTTTTTT.

The CDR3 nucleotides are TGCGCCAGCAGGGTCTTCGAGGACAATGAGCAGTTCTTC. Residues: CASRVFEDNEQFF. The J gene is TRBJ2-1, the V gene TRBV5-1; D is unclear. Germline V lookup: CDR1 SGHRS, CDR2 YFSETQ. This CDR3 spans 13 amino acids. Trimming cost V 5 bases and J 5 bases, with 11 bases left between them. The whole variable domain, filled in from reference TRBV5-1 and TRBJ2-1, reads KAGVTQTPRYLIKTRGQQVTLSCSPISGHRSVSWYQQTPGQGLQFLFEYFSETQRNKGNFPGRFSGRQFSNSRSEMNVSTLELGDSALYLCASRVFEDNEQFFGPGTRLTVL.

This chain joins TRBV6-5 and TRBJ2-7; 10 bases agree with TRBD1. Unmatched junction bases numbered 7, after V lost 6 bases and J lost 2 bases. The CDR3 has 15 residues. Germline assignment: CDR1 MNHEY and CDR2 SVGAGI. CDR3 DNA: TGTGCCAGCAGATCTGGACAGGGGGTCCCCTACGAGCAGTACTTC. It is translated as CASRSGQGVPYEQYF.

This clone occurred a few times. This chain links TRBV7-2 with TRBJ2-5; 8 positions agree with TRBD2. Germline V lookup: CDR1 SGHTA, CDR2 FQGNSA. The length of the CDR3 is 15 residues. After removal of 1 base from V and 1 base from J, the junction contained 2 bases not matched to a gene. The DNA for the CDR3 is TGTGCCAGCAGCTTAGGCGGGAGGACCCAAGAGACCCAGTACTTC. Encoded protein: CASSLGGRTQETQYF.

The chain joins TRBV4-1 to TRBJ2-1; 7 bases line up with TRBD2. The CDR3 sequence is 15 residues long. Germline CDR1 is MGHRA and CDR2 is YSYEKL. The trim removed 1 base at V and 6 bases at J, leaving 6 bases unmatched. CDR3 nucleotides: TGCGCCAGCAGCCAAGCCCCAGCGGGGACCAATGAGCAGTTCTTC. The encoded protein is CASSQAPAGTNEQFF.

The chain is built from TRBV5-1 and TRBJ2-7, with D possibly being TRBD1 (6 bases). This CDR3 region has 12 residues. Germline V gene sequence: CDR1 SGHRS, CDR2 YFSETQ. The ends were cut back, 2 bases at V and 6 bases at J, with 9 bases in the middle. Here the CDR3 DNA reads TGCGCCAGCAGCTTCTCAGGGGCCGAGCAGTACTTC. This sequence encodes CASSFSGAEQYF.

The J gene is TRBJ2-1, the V gene TRBV18, with D tentatively TRBD1 (6 bases). Germline V gene lookup returns CDR1 KGHSH and CDR2 LQKENI. The CDR3 length is 13 residues. The V and J ends lost 11 bases and 0 bases respectively, with 11 bases between them. This CDR3 reads CAARGDSYNEQFF. CDR3 in DNA: TGTGCCGCCAGGGGCGACTCCTACAATGAGCAGTTCTTC.

The V and J genes are TRBV10-3 and TRBJ2-2, with 10 bases fitting TRBD1. This CDR3 comprises 16 residues. The germline gives CDR1 ENHRY, CDR2 SYGVKD. With V trimmed by 3 bases and J by 8 bases, 9 bases remained unmatched. The CDR3 spells CAISDALRQGAGELFF. Here the CDR3 DNA reads TGTGCCATCAGTGATGCACTTAGACAGGGGGCAGGGGAGCTGTTTTTT.

The genes are TRBV19 and TRBJ1-6, with a weak D call TRBD1 (6 bases). The CDR3 spans 16 residues. The germline V gene has CDR1 LNHDA and CDR2 SQIVND (reference sequence). Deletions cut 3 bases from V and 0 bases from J, with 9 bases between. The CDR3 here is CASSIRGNSYNSPLHF. CDR3 bases: TGTGCCAGTAGTATTAGGGGGAACTCCTATAATTCACCCCTCCACTTT.

V is TRBV29-1 and J is TRBJ1-2; D uncertain. Germline CDR1 is SQVTM and CDR2 is ANQGSEA. V was clipped by 7 bases and J by 3 bases, with 21 bases between them. The CDR3 sequence is 15 residues long. This CDR3 is CSALGPRRTHYGYTF. As DNA, the CDR3 is TGCAGCGCCTTAGGGCCTAGGAGGACCCACTATGGCTACACCTTC.

This rearrangement joins TRBV19 to TRBJ1-1; D call uncertain. The germline gives CDR1 LNHDA, CDR2 SQIVND (reference sequence). V was cut by 5 bases and J by 5 bases, with 18 bases left in between. CDR3 size: 15 residues. DNA of the CDR3: TGTGCCAGTAGTCCCAGCGACGCCCTTGGGACTGAAGCTTTCTTT. This encodes CASSPSDALGTEAFF.